These T cell receptor beta chains were read from a single sample in a study of cytomegalovirus exposure and HLA in healthy donors. The table came from immunoSEQ multiplex PCR; TCRdb's copy has only in-frame clones and leaves some out. The sample lists around 200,000 clones, 65% to 80% seen once, with around 1.7% in the top ten. The sample comprised PBMCs. The receptor set was obtained from a man in his fifties in good health and CMV-seronegative. The CDR3 runs from the conserved cysteine through the conserved F or W. The order of the fields is D gene, V gene, J gene, clone size, CDR3 protein, CDR3 DNA. A D gene is named only where the DNA matches it firmly. The size field is filled for only some rows; it gives once, few, many or a size class.

NA,TRBV10-1,TRBJ1-3,NA,CASSRDTRSGNTIYF,TGCGCCAGCTCAAGGGACACCCGCTCTGGAAACACCATATATTTT
TRBD2,TRBV15,TRBJ2-1,NA,CATSRPLVIAGGVWDEQFF,TGTGCCACCAGCAGACCACTGGTGATAGCGGGTGGGGTCTGGGATGAGCAGTTCTTC
TRBD1,TRBV19,TRBJ1-2,NA,CASSILGQEGGYTF,TGTGCCAGTAGTATCCTGGGACAGGAGGGGGGCTACACCTTC
TRBD1,TRBV5-1,TRBJ2-7,NA,CASSLANRGTYEQYF,TGCGCCAGCAGCTTGGCCAACAGGGGAACCTACGAGCAGTACTTC
TRBD1,TRBV28,TRBJ2-7,NA,CASSNRGQLTYEQYF,TGTGCCAGCAGTAACCGGGGACAGCTAACCTACGAGCAGTACTTC
NA,TRBV6-4,TRBJ1-1,NA,CASSGGSNTEAFF,TGTGCCAGCAGTGGAGGGTCAAACACTGAAGCTTTCTTT
TRBD1,TRBV19,TRBJ2-5,NA,CASSTPGGSGEQYF,TGTGCCAGTAGTACCCCAGGGGGCTCGGGTGAGCAGTACTTC
NA,TRBV5-1,TRBJ1-1,NA,CASSLVSTEAFF,TGCGCCAGCAGCTTGGTATCCACTGAAGCTTTCTTT
TRBD2,TRBV7-3,TRBJ2-2,NA,CASSFGTTGSGELFF,TGTGCCAGCAGCTTCGGGACTACCGGAAGTGGGGAGCTGTTTTTT
TRBD2,TRBV27,TRBJ2-7,NA,CASSLSRASGRYEQYF,TGTGCCAGCAGTTTATCAAGGGCTAGCGGCCGCTACGAGCAGTACTTC
NA,TRBV2,TRBJ1-5,NA,CASRPEGNGNRPQHF,TGTGCCAGCAGGCCAGAGGGAAACGGCAATCGGCCCCAGCATTTT
TRBD2,TRBV5-1,TRBJ2-1,NA,CASSPPGLATWEQLF,TGCGCCAGCAGCCCTCCGGGACTAGCGACTTGGGAGCAGCTCTTC
NA,TRBV27,TRBJ1-1,NA,CASWWGSEAFF,TGTGCCAGCTGGTGGGGCAGCGAAGCTTTCTTT
TRBD1,TRBV19,TRBJ2-7,NA,CASSIQGSGGYEQYF,TGTGCCAGTAGTATACAGGGGTCAGGGGGCTACGAGCAGTACTTC
NA,TRBV5-1,TRBJ2-1,NA,CASNPDTYNEQFF,TGCGCCAGCAATCCGGACACCTACAATGAGCAGTTCTTC
TRBD2,TRBV25-1,TRBJ2-3,few,CASSESGLAGADTQYF,TGTGCCAGCAGTGAATCGGGACTAGCGGGAGCGGATACGCAGTATTTT
NA,TRBV7-3,TRBJ2-1,NA,CASSPPGGNEQFF,TGTGCCAGCAGCCCCCCAGGGGGGAATGAGCAGTTCTTC
NA,TRBV5-1,TRBJ1-4,NA,CASSLEAGAEKLFF,TGCGCCAGCAGCTTGGAGGCAGGGGCGGAAAAACTGTTTTTT
NA,TRBV9,TRBJ2-1,once,CASSAPTGINEQFF,TGTGCCAGCAGCGCACCAACAGGGATCAATGAGCAGTTCTTC
NA,TRBV5-5,TRBJ2-5,few,CASSLRTGYQETQYF,TGTGCCAGCAGCTTGCGAACAGGGTACCAAGAGACCCAGTACTTC
TRBD2,TRBV6-1,TRBJ2-5,NA,CASTKGTTRETQYF,TGTGCCAGCACTAAAGGGACTACTCGAGAGACCCAGTACTTC
TRBD2,TRBV18,TRBJ2-3,few,CASSPGGDLTDTQYF,TGTGCCAGCTCACCGGGGGGGGACCTCACAGATACGCAGTATTTT
TRBD2,TRBV29-1,TRBJ2-1,NA,CSVVLATSINEQFF,TGCAGCGTTGTCCTGGCGACTAGCATCAATGAGCAGTTCTTC
TRBD2,TRBV4-1,TRBJ2-1,once,CASSRSSGSYNEQFF,TGCGCCAGCAGCCGCTCTAGCGGATCCTACAATGAGCAGTTCTTC
TRBD2,TRBV7-3,TRBJ2-3,NA,CASSLTASGSGSTDTQYF,TGTGCCAGCAGCTTAACGGCTAGCGGGAGTGGGAGCACAGATACGCAGTATTTT
TRBD2,TRBV6-5,TRBJ2-1,NA,CASSYSWGGSYNEQFF,TGTGCCAGCAGTTACTCATGGGGGGGATCATACAATGAGCAGTTCTTC
NA,TRBV28,TRBJ1-5,NA,CATRWGGSNQPQHF,TGTGCCACCAGGTGGGGGGGTAGCAATCAGCCCCAGCATTTT
NA,TRBV19,TRBJ1-2,NA,CASSIDGSYGYTF,TGTGCCAGTAGTATAGATGGGAGCTATGGCTACACCTTC
TRBD1,TRBV7-9,TRBJ2-2,few,CASSRQGFMAGELFF,TGTGCCAGCAGCCGACAGGGTTTTATGGCCGGGGAGCTGTTTTTT
NA,TRBV2,TRBJ2-4,NA,CASVQRGGNLGKNIQYF,TGTGCCAGCGTACAAAGGGGGGGGAATTTGGGCAAAAACATTCAGTACTTC
TRBD2,TRBV7-9,TRBJ2-5,NA,CASSLGLAGDGETQYF,TGTGCCAGCAGCTTAGGCCTTGCGGGAGATGGAGAGACCCAGTACTTC
NA,TRBV2,TRBJ2-1,NA,CASIRSLALRWFF,TGTGCCAGCATCCGGTCCCTAGCCCTCCGGTGGTTCTTC
NA,TRBV27,TRBJ2-7,NA,CASSFYGYEQYF,TGTGCCAGCAGTTTTTACGGCTACGAGCAGTACTTC
NA,TRBV27,TRBJ2-6,NA,CASSFPGAGANVLTF,TGTGCCAGCAGTTTTCCAGGGGCCGGGGCCAACGTCCTGACTTTC
TRBD2,TRBV2,TRBJ2-1,NA,CASNLKREHNEQFF,TGTGCCAGCAATTTAAAGCGGGAACACAATGAGCAGTTCTTC
NA,TRBV6-1,TRBJ1-6,NA,CASSEQGISPLYF,TGTGCCAGCAGTGAACAGGGGATTTCACCCCTCTACTTT
TRBD1,TRBV23-1,TRBJ1-5,NA,CARLDRAAYSNQPQHF,TGCGCCCGCTTGGACAGGGCCGCTTATAGCAATCAGCCCCAGCATTTT
NA,TRBV9,TRBJ2-7,NA,CASSVGQGEQYF,TGTGCCAGCAGCGTAGGGCAGGGCGAGCAGTACTTC
NA,TRBV5-1,TRBJ2-1,NA,CASTSRERYNEQFF,TGCGCCAGCACATCCCGGGAGAGGTACAATGAGCAGTTCTTC